Listed below are T cell receptor beta chains from one sample, sequenced in a study of T cell clonotyping in hematopoietic cell transplantation. Data came from immunoSEQ multiplex PCR; TCRdb stores just in-frame clones and leaves some out. The data show 12,000 to 15,000 clones, with around 94% seen just once and approximately 4.5% held by the top ten. The source material was PBMCs, sampled 30 days after allogeneic stem cell transplant. Source of these receptors: a male patient in his sixties or seventies who had an allogeneic stem cell transplant from an unrelated donor, so the T cells may come from the graft donor. Some clones in this sample may be carry-over from other donors' samples. Each CDR3 is given with its conserved first and last residue. The D gene is left open where the match is weak. Clone size is not always given. Where it is, it says once, few, many or a class for expanded clones.

>TRBV6-6|-|-|TRBJ1-1
CASSWGVPEAFF
TGTGCCAGCAGTTGGGGAGTCCCTGAAGCTTTCTTT
>TRBV5-1|-|TRBD1|TRBJ2-5
CASIPDRGVETQYF
TGCGCCAGCATCCCGGACAGGGGGGTGGAGACCCAGTACTTC
>TRBV13|-|-|TRBJ2-1
CASSLTTGYNEQFF
TGTGCCAGCAGCTTAACCACAGGCTACAATGAGCAGTTCTTC
>TRBV19|-|-|TRBJ1-1
CASRIGGLGTEAFF
TGTGCCAGTAGAATAGGGGGATTGGGCACTGAAGCTTTCTTT
>TRBV9|once|-|TRBJ1-2
CASSPSTDNYGYTF
TGTGCCAGCAGCCCATCGACGGATAACTATGGCTACACCTTC
>TRBV7-6|-|TRBD1|TRBJ2-7
CASSSETGARYEQYF
TGTGCCAGCAGCTCCGAAACAGGGGCCCGCTACGAGCAGTACTTC
>TRBV4-1|-|-|TRBJ2-2
CASSQDIGLSTGELFF
TGCGCCAGCAGCCAAGATATCGGACTCAGCACCGGGGAGCTGTTTTTT
>TRBV6-1|-|-|TRBJ2-3
CASSTGGRSTDTQYF
TGTGCCAGCAGTACCGGAGGCCGTAGCACAGATACGCAGTATTTT
>TRBV5-4|-|TRBD1|TRBJ1-2
CASSDRVGYYGYTF
TGTGCCAGCAGTGACAGGGTCGGTTACTATGGCTACACCTTC
>TRBV30|-|-|TRBJ1-2
CAWSTPSGADYGYTF
TGTGCCTGGAGTACCCCATCGGGGGCGGACTATGGCTACACCTTC
>TRBV10-3|-|TRBD1|TRBJ1-3
CAIQGAGNTIYF
TGTGCCATCCAGGGGGCTGGAAACACCATATATTTT
>TRBV2|-|-|TRBJ2-1
CASSEQLNYNEQFF
TGTGCCAGCAGTGAACAACTAAATTACAATGAGCAGTTCTTC
>TRBV9|-|TRBD1|TRBJ1-6
CASSATSGTGGSYNSPLHF
TGTGCCAGCAGCGCGACTTCCGGGACAGGGGGCTCCTATAATTCACCCCTCCACTTT
>TRBV27|-|-|TRBJ2-2
CASSLRQNTGELFF
TGTGCCAGCAGTTTACGGCAGAACACCGGGGAGCTGTTTTTT
>TRBV15|-|-|TRBJ1-1
CATSSDLRALNTEAFF
TGTGCCACCAGCAGTGATTTAAGGGCCCTGAACACTGAAGCTTTCTTT
>TRBV6-6|-|-|TRBJ1-2
CASSYSTGQKNYGYTF
TGTGCCAGCAGTTACTCGACAGGACAGAAGAACTATGGCTACACCTTC
>TRBV5-1|-|-|TRBJ1-2
CASSFGPTLDYGYTF
TGCGCCAGCAGCTTTGGGCCCACCTTGGACTATGGCTACACCTTC
>TRBV29-1|few|-|TRBJ1-4
CSVLPGGGEKLFF
TGCAGCGTACTACCGGGGGGCGGGGAAAAACTGTTTTTT
>TRBV2|-|-|TRBJ1-4
CASSSNNGREKLFF
TGTGCCAGCAGTTCCAATAATGGGAGGGAAAAACTGTTTTTT
>TRBV6-5|-|-|TRBJ2-3
CASSAQPSTDTQYF
TGTGCCAGCAGTGCTCAGCCTAGCACAGATACGCAGTATTTT
>TRBV19|few|TRBD2|TRBJ2-3
CASSILHTSEATQYF
TGTGCCAGTAGTATCCTCCATACTAGCGAAGCAACGCAGTATTTT
>TRBV5-4|-|-|TRBJ2-7
CASSQDASGGYEQYF
TGCGCCAGCAGCCAAGACGCATCAGGCGGCTACGAGCAGTACTTC
>TRBV2|-|TRBD1|TRBJ2-7
CASSLGTGGPYEQYF
TGTGCCAGCAGCCTTGGAACAGGGGGCCCCTACGAGCAGTACTTC
>TRBV6-5|few|TRBD1|TRBJ2-7
CASSYRAGTGGNEQYF
TGTGCCAGCAGTTACCGGGCCGGGACAGGGGGCAACGAGCAGTACTTC
>TRBV19|-|-|TRBJ1-5
CASRREDRQNQPQHF
TGTGCCAGTAGACGTGAGGACCGTCAGAATCAGCCCCAGCATTTT
>TRBV7-2|-|TRBD1|TRBJ1-4
CASSSYRDRDEGKLFF
TGTGCCAGCAGCTCGTACCGGGACAGGGACGAAGGAAAACTGTTTTTT
>TRBV19|few|-|TRBJ1-2
CASSGGQGNPYHNYGYTF
TGTGCCAGTAGTGGAGGTCAGGGAAACCCTTACCATAACTATGGCTACACCTTC
>TRBV11-2|-|TRBD1|TRBJ2-7
CASSLGGRGPEYEQYF
TGTGCCAGCAGCTTAGGGGGTAGGGGGCCGGAGTACGAGCAGTACTTC
>TRBV7-9|-|TRBD1|TRBJ1-4
CASSLQGQGNEKLFF
TGTGCCAGCAGCCTACAGGGACAGGGTAATGAAAAACTGTTTTTT
>TRBV14|-|TRBD1|TRBJ1-2
CASSPGTAHYGYTF
TGTGCCAGCAGCCCCGGGACAGCCCACTATGGCTACACCTTC
>TRBV7-2|-|-|TRBJ2-7
CASSFTWGPGGEQYF
TGTGCCAGCAGCTTTACCTGGGGCCCTGGGGGTGAGCAGTACTTC
>TRBV7-9|-|TRBD1|TRBJ2-3
CASSFGGQGTDTQYF
TGTGCCAGCAGCTTTGGGGGACAGGGAACAGATACGCAGTATTTT
>TRBV5-1|-|TRBD2|TRBJ2-3
CASSAGGSTDTQYF
TGCGCCAGCAGCGCGGGGGGTAGCACAGATACGCAGTATTTT
>TRBV10-3|-|-|TRBJ1-4
CAISESGGATNEKLFF
TGTGCCATCAGTGAGTCCGGAGGGGCAACTAATGAAAAACTGTTTTTT
>TRBV7-9|-|-|TRBJ1-2
CASSQGPQGLAGYTF
TGTGCCAGCAGCCAAGGCCCCCAGGGCCTCGCTGGCTACACCTTC
>TRBV2|-|TRBD1|TRBJ2-5
CASSDRGQAQYF
TGTGCCAGCAGTGACCGAGGACAGGCCCAGTACTTC
>TRBV5-1|-|-|TRBJ2-1
CASSLVADEQFF
TGCGCCAGCAGCTTGGTGGCGGATGAGCAGTTCTTC
>TRBV28|-|-|TRBJ2-3
CASSRPSDTPRDTQYF
TGTGCCAGCAGTCGCCCCTCGGACACCCCTCGGGATACGCAGTATTTT
>TRBV4-1|-|-|TRBJ2-2
CASRRAWGRTGELFF
TGCGCCAGCAGACGGGCATGGGGGCGCACCGGGGAGCTGTTTTTT
>TRBV5-8|-|-|TRBJ1-1
CASSFQPLVLVMNTEAFF
TGTGCCAGCAGCTTTCAGCCCCTAGTCCTTGTTATGAACACTGAAGCTTTCTTT
>TRBV29-1|-|-|TRBJ1-1
CSVSKVGGNTEAFF
TGCAGCGTTAGTAAGGTAGGGGGGAACACTGAAGCTTTCTTT
>TRBV6-4|-|-|TRBJ1-5
CASSTHPGADQPQHF
TGTGCCAGCAGTACCCACCCGGGGGCGGATCAGCCCCAGCATTTT